This entry describes one T cell receptor (beta chain). The antigen is not known. This entry is derived from a study of blood T cells in healthy people across ages. Study findings and constraints: Naive T cell percentage strongly correlated with TCR beta diversity. More naive CD4+ cells and higher diversity were found in long-lived than in aged donors.

Per sample, extraction of total RNA gave at least 5 micrograms in every case. The use of a sample-barcoded 5' primer and a J-beta primer mix characterized a second PCR of about 6 to 12 cycles. TCRdb itself ran the 5' RACE reads through MiXCR, one entry per CDR3 protein. The sample consists of some 1 million distinct CDR3 sequences, under 45% of them appearing once. What was sequenced was blood. This sequence was found in a woman aged 60-70 years in good health.

The CDR3 coding sequence is TGTGCCAGCAGCCAAGTGACTGAATACGAGCAGTACTTC. Residues: CASSQVTEYEQYF. The V and J genes are TRBV3-1 and TRBJ2-7; D uncertain. V was clipped by 1 base and J by 4 bases, with 8 bases between them. The germline gives CDR1 LGHDT, CDR2 YNNKEL (reference sequence). The CDR3 consists of 13 residues.